This T cell receptor beta chain was identified in a study of Graves' ophthalmopathy and Graves' hyperthyroidism. Only a few counts were recorded for this clonotype. The V end was cut by 5 bases, the J end by 0 bases, with 10 bases between. The CDR3 sequence is 14 residues long. From germline, CDR1 is SEHNR and CDR2 FQNEAQ (reference sequence). Scientists amplified the TCR beta CDR3 regions from RNA transcripts. Scientists carried out first-round RT-PCR using HTBI primers and then a second-round multiplex PCR. Each CDR3 protein is one row after TCRdb ran MiXCR on the multiplex PCR reads. The data contain roughly 400,000 distinct CDR3 sequences, approximately 20% of them singletons. Diagnosis relied on clinical symptoms, serum thyroxine, TRAb, thyroid ultrasound and orbital computed tomography.

Sequencing used peripheral blood. The receptor was isolated from a woman in her late teens or twenties with Graves' ophthalmopathy. The rearrangement links TRBV7-9 to TRBJ1-1, with D uncertain. The CDR3 DNA reads as TGTGCCAGCAGCCTGGAGACCTTGAACACTGAAGCTTTCTTT. This encodes CASSLETLNTEAFF.